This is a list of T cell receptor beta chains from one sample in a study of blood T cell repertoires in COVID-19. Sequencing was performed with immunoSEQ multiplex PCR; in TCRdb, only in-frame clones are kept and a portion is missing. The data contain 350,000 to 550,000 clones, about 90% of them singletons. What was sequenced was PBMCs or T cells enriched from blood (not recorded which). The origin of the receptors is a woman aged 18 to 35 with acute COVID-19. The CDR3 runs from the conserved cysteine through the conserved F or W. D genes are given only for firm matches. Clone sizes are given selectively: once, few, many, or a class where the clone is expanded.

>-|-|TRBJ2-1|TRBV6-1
TGTGCCAGCAGTGACGACAGGTACAATGAGCAGTTCTTC
CASSDDRYNEQFF
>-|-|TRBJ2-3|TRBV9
TGTGCCAGCAGCGTATCAGGGGGAACGACCTTTAGCGGTACGCAGTATTTT
CASSVSGGTTFSGTQYF
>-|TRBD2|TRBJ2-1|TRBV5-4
TGTGCCAGCAGCTCCTCTAGCGGGAGAATGAATGAGCAGTTCTTC
CASSSSSGRMNEQFF
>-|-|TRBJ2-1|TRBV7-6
TGTGCCAGCAGCTTAGAAAGACAAAGCTCCTACAATGAGCAGTTCTTC
CASSLERQSSYNEQFF
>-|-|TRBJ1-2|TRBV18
TGTGCCAGCTCACCACCGATAAGGACTGGATATGGCTACACCTTC
CASSPPIRTGYGYTF
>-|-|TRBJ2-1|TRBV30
TGTGCCTGGTCAAGGAGCTCCTACAATGAGCAGTTCTTC
CAWSRSSYNEQFF
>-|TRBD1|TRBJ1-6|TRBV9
TGTGCCAGCAGCGTAAGACAGGGTAATTCACCCCTCCACTTT
CASSVRQGNSPLHF
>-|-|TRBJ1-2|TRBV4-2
TGTGCCAGCAGCCAAGACGACTTTTCTAACTATGGCTACACCTTC
CASSQDDFSNYGYTF
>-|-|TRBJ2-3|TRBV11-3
TGTGCCAGCAGCTTAGGTTCTTCTACAGATACGCAGTATTTT
CASSLGSSTDTQYF
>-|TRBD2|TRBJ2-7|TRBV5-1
TGCGCCAGCAGCTCGAGAAGCGGGGTAGGTTATTACGAGCAGTACTTC
CASSSRSGVGYYEQYF
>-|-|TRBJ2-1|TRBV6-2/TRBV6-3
TGTGCCAGCAGTTCTTACTCCATTGAGCAGTTCTTC
CASSSYSIEQFF
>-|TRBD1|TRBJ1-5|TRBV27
TGTGCCAGCAGTCCGACGCCCGGGACAGGGCAAAATCAGCCCCAGCATTTT
CASSPTPGTGQNQPQHF
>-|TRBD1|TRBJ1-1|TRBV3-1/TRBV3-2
TGTGCCAGCAGCCAAGAAAGGGGCAGGGGGCAAGCTTTCTTT
CASSQERGRGQAFF
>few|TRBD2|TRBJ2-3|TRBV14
TGTGCCAGCAGCCAAAGCTTCAGGACTAGCGGCACAGATACGCAGTATTTT
CASSQSFRTSGTDTQYF
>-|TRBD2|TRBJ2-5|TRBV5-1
TGCGCCAGCAGCTTGACATTGAGCGGGATCCAAGAGACCCAGTACTTC
CASSLTLSGIQETQYF
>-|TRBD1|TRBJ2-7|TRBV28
TGTGCCAGCAGTTTTAGAGGGGCAGGGGGCGACGAGCAGTACTTC
CASSFRGAGGDEQYF
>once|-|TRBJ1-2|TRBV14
TGTGCCAGCAGCATCGGGGGAGACTATGGCTACACCTTC
CASSIGGDYGYTF
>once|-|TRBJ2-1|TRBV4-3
TGCGCCAGCAGCCGACTTGGCGAGCAGTTCTTC
CASSRLGEQFF
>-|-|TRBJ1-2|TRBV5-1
TGCGCCAGCAGCGCGACACTACTAGTAGGCTATGGCTACACCTTC
CASSATLLVGYGYTF
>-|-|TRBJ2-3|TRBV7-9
TGTGCCAGCAGCCTTACAGGTGGGACAGATACGCAGTATTTT
CASSLTGGTDTQYF
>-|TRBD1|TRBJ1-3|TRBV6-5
TGTGCCAGCAGTTCCCGGACAGGGCTTTCGGGAAACACCATATATTTT
CASSSRTGLSGNTIYF
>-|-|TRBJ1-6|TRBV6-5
TGTGCCAGCAGAGTCCAGGGATCACCCCTCCACTTT
CASRVQGSPLHF
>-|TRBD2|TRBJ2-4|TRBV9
TGTGCCAGCAGCCCTAAAGTGGCTAGCGGAAACATTCAGTACTTC
CASSPKVASGNIQYF
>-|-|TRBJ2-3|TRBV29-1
TGCAGCGTCTTGACAGCGCCGGATACGCAGTATTTT
CSVLTAPDTQYF
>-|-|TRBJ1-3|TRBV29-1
TGCAGCGTTGTCTTGGGAAACACCATATATTTT
CSVVLGNTIYF
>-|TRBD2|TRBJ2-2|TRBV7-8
TGTGCCAGCAGCTCCTTCCGACTAGCGGGGCACACCGGGGAGCTGTTTTTT
CASSSFRLAGHTGELFF
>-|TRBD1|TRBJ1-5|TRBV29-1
TGCAGCGTTGGACAGGGTGATCAGCCCCAGCATTTT
CSVGQGDQPQHF
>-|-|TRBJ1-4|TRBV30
TGTGCCTGGAGTGTTTCTACCGGGAGTGAAAAACTGTTTTTT
CAWSVSTGSEKLFF
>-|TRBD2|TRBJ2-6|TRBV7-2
TGTGCCAGCAGCTTAACCGGGACTAGCGCCCTCTCTGGGGCCAACGTCCTGACTTTC
CASSLTGTSALSGANVLTF
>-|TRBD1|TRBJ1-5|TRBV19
TGTGCCAGTAGTCTCTCAGGGGGAAGTCAGCCCCAGCATTTT
CASSLSGGSQPQHF
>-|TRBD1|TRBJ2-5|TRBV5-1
TGCGCCAGCAGCTTGGGACAGGGGGGCCAAGAGACCCAGTACTTC
CASSLGQGGQETQYF
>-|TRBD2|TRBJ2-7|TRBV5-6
TGTGCCAGCAGCCTCCGTAGCGGGGTTGACGAGCAGTACTTC
CASSLRSGVDEQYF
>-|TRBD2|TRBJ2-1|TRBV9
TGTGCCAGCAGCGCCCACGCTAGCGGGGGACCCTACAATGAGCAGTTCTTC
CASSAHASGGPYNEQFF
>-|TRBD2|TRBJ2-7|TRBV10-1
TGCGCCAGCAGCCGCCGGTTGGTAGCGGGAGCTAACGAGCAGTACTTC
CASSRRLVAGANEQYF
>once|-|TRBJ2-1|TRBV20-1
TGCAGTGCCGAGCATCACAATGAGCAGTTCTTC
CSAEHHNEQFF